The 18 T cell receptor beta chains presented below share a single source sample, sequenced in a study of T cells after posttransplantation cyclophosphamide. Only in-frame clones appear in the TCRdb table, and some are missing; sequencing was by immunoSEQ multiplex PCR. This sample yields about 8,000 clones, of which approximately 92% are seen a single time; less than 5% belongs to the top ten. Source material: CD4+ T cells sorted from blood. The receptors shown here come from a woman between 45 and 65 years old in good health and a related stem cell transplant donor.

CDR3 DNA sequence: TGTGCCAGCAGTGGAACCGGGACAGCCAACAATCAGCCCCAGCATTTT. This codes for CASSGTGTANNQPQHF. The gene calls are TRBV6-1 and TRBJ1-5; 7 nucleotides match TRBD1. The germline CDR1 and CDR2 sequences are MNHNS and SASEGT. The CDR3 is made up of 16 amino acids. Losses at the gene ends were 4 bases for V and 3 bases for J; bases not matched to a gene: 9.

This sequence joins TRBV5-5 and TRBJ1-4, with TRBD1 identical over 9 bases. Germline CDR1 and CDR2: SGHKS and YYEKEE (reference sequence). The CDR3 has 16 amino acids. V shed 4 bases and J 3 bases; nucleotides not matched to a gene: 7. CDR3 sequence (DNA): TGTGCCAGCAGCGGGGGGACAGGGTGGGCTAATGAAAAACTGTTTTTT. It encodes CASSGGTGWANEKLFF.

V and J are TRBV27 and TRBJ2-7; no clear D gene. The CDR3 length is 14 residues. V lost 1 base and J 2 bases, leaving 9 bases between the germline ends. The germline V gene encodes CDR1 MNHEY and CDR2 SMNVEV (reference sequence). CDR3 nucleotide sequence: TGTGCCAGCAGTTTATTGAGGTCGGCCTACGAGCAGTACTTC. This codes for CASSLLRSAYEQYF.

The chain combines TRBV6-1 with TRBJ1-2, with TRBD1 as a possible D gene (5 bases). Between the trimmed V and J ends, which lost 4 bases and 7 bases, there was a span of 13 bases. The CDR3 totals 13 residues. Germline V gene data show CDR1 as MNHNS and CDR2 as SASEGT. CDR3 loop: CASSASDSSGYTF. The CDR3 nucleotides read TGTGCCAGCAGTGCCTCAGACAGTAGTGGCTACACCTTC.

The V gene is TRBV4-2, the J gene TRBJ1-2; 7 bases line up with TRBD1. J gave up 4 bases and V 0 bases, and 11 bases lay outside the gene matches. This CDR3 contains 17 residues. Per the germline V gene, CDR1 is LGHNA and CDR2 is YNFKEQ. CDR3 nucleotide sequence: TGTGCCAGCAGCCAAGAGACAGGGCAGGCCTGGGCCTATGGCTACACCTTC. Protein: CASSQETGQAWAYGYTF.

This clone was observed once. The genes are TRBV19 and TRBJ2-1, with 11 bases identical to TRBD2. J was trimmed by 6 bases and V by 6 bases; bases with no gene match: 4. The CDR3 is 14 amino acids. From germline, CDR1 is LNHDA and CDR2 SQIVND (reference sequence). CDR3: CASRTGTSGNEQFF. DNA of the CDR3: TGTGCCAGTAGAACCGGGACTAGCGGCAATGAGCAGTTCTTC.

This clone was seen more than once but under ten times. Other DNA sequences in this sample translate to the same CDR3. The rearrangement uses TRBV7-2 and TRBJ1-1; D is unresolved. V was pared by 5 bases and J by 1 base, with 8 bases between. Germline values: CDR1 SGHTA, CDR2 FQGNSA. The CDR3 sequence is 13 residues long. CDR3 DNA sequence: TGTGCCAGCAGCCCTGACACGAACACTGAAGCTTTCTTT. Its protein product is CASSPDTNTEAFF.

J is TRBJ1-1 and V is TRBV6-1; weak D call: TRBD1 (6 bases). CDR1 is MNHNS, CDR2 SASEGT, per germline. With 6 bases removed from V and 4 bases from J, the gap between germline ends came to 9 bases. The CDR3 is 12 amino acids. Written as DNA, the CDR3 is TGTGCCAGCAGCCGAGGGGGCACTGAAGCTTTCTTT. Its protein product is CASSRGGTEAFF.

The rearrangement links TRBV5-6 to TRBJ2-1; TRBD2 matches 10 bases. CDR1 is SGHDT, CDR2 YYEEEE, per germline. CDR3 size: 13 residues. Germline trimming cut 2 bases from V and 8 bases from J; bases unmatched to any gene: 1. The CDR3 DNA is TGTGCCAGCAGCTTCAGCGGGAGGGATGAGCAGTTCTTC. Translating gives CASSFSGRDEQFF.

The gene calls are TRBV5-1 and TRBJ1-4, with 9 positions matching TRBD1. The length of the CDR3 is 16 residues. Trimming removed 4 bases from V and 5 bases from J; junction bases left unmatched: 9. Germline CDR1 is SGHRS and CDR2 is YFSETQ. In DNA form, the CDR3 reads TGCGCCAGCAGCGCTACCTCCGGGACAGGGAATGAAAAACTGTTTTTT. It translates to CASSATSGTGNEKLFF.

The chain couples TRBV28 to TRBJ2-7, with 9 nucleotides matching TRBD1. The CDR3 loop spans 15 amino acids. Germline V lookup: CDR1 MDHEN, CDR2 SYDVKM. The V and J ends lost 6 bases and 6 bases, in that order; junction bases with no gene match: 12. The CDR3 bases are TGTGCCAGCAGGAGACCGGGACAGGGAATCACCGAGCAGTACTTC. Encoded protein: CASRRPGQGITEQYF.

The chain recombines TRBV12-5 with TRBJ2-5, with D possibly matching TRBD2 (7 bases). The germline V and J ends were trimmed by 0 bases and 0 bases, with 14 bases remaining between them. The CDR3 sequence is 17 residues long. The germline gives CDR1 LGHNT, CDR2 FRNRAP. CDR3 sequence: CASGLVLRGGHQETQYF. CDR3 nucleotides: TGTGCTAGTGGTTTGGTACTGAGGGGGGGCCACCAAGAGACCCAGTACTTC.

This chain uses TRBV9 with TRBJ2-7; a possible D gene is TRBD2 (5 bases). CDR3 length equals 15 residues. Between the trimmed V and J ends, which lost 4 bases and 1 base, there was a span of 15 bases. Germline V gene sequence: CDR1 SGDLS, CDR2 YYNGEE. The CDR3 DNA sequence: TGTGCCAGCAGCCGGACCCAGGCGGGTTCCTACGAGCAGTACTTC. Protein: CASSRTQAGSYEQYF.

The table lists this clone with a count of one. DNA of the CDR3: TGTGCCAGCAGCGTTGATAGCGGTACCTACGAGCAGTACTTC. This translates into CASSVDSGTYEQYF. This chain connects TRBV9 to TRBJ2-7, with D possibly matching TRBD2 (6 bases). The CDR3 has 14 residues. Germline V gives CDR1 SGDLS, CDR2 YYNGEE. Between the trimmed V and J ends, which lost 2 bases and 2 bases, there was a span of 11 bases.

The chain recombines TRBV28 with TRBJ1-4; weak D call: TRBD1 (5 bases). The germline V gene encodes CDR1 MDHEN and CDR2 SYDVKM. The CDR3 totals 15 residues. Trimming took off 2 bases at V and 3 bases at J, with 10 bases between the two ends. As DNA, the CDR3 is TGTGCCAGCAGTTTACAGGGACTGGCTAATGAAAAACTGTTTTTT. Protein: CASSLQGLANEKLFF.

With respect to this clone: The junction departs from the called germline gene at one end, perhaps through a read error. Other DNA sequences in the same sample also yield this CDR3. This chain links TRBV5-1 with TRBJ1-6, with 7 bases lining up with TRBD1. CDR3 length equals 16 residues. CDR1 is SGHRS, CDR2 YFSETQ, per germline. The CDR3 protein is CASSDVTGKNNSPLHF. CDR3 sequence (DNA): TGCGCCAGCAGCGACGTGACAGGGAAGAATAATTCCCCCCTCCACTTT.

J is TRBJ2-1 and V is TRBV28; 9 bases align to TRBD2. The J segment lost 0 bases and the V segment lost 4 bases, leaving 16 bases of the junction unmatched. Per germline, CDR1 MDHEN and CDR2 SYDVKM. The CDR3 contains 20 residues. CDR3 residues: CASSSTSRTSAEYSYNEQFF. The DNA of the CDR3 is TGTGCCAGCAGTTCTACTTCCCGGACTAGCGCCGAGTACTCCTACAATGAGCAGTTCTTC.

The V gene is TRBV29-1, the J gene TRBJ1-2; D remains unclear. This CDR3 has 12 amino acids. Trimming left V 1 base short and J 0 bases short, with 3 bases between. CDR1 is SQVTM, CDR2 ANQGSEA, per germline. The CDR3 here is CSVEAANYGYTF. Here the CDR3 DNA reads TGCAGCGTTGAAGCAGCTAACTATGGCTACACCTTC.